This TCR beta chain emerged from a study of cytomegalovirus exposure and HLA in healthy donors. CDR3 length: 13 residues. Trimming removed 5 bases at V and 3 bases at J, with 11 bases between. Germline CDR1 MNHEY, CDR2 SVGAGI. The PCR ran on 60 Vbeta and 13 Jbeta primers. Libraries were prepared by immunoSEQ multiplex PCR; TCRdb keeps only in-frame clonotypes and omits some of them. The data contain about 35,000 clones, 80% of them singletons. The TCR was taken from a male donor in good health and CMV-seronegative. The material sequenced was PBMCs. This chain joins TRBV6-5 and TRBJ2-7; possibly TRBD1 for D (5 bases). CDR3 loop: CASSPRVSYEQYF. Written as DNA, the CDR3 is TGTGCCAGCAGTCCCAGGGTAAGCTACGAGCAGTACTTC.